A selection of T cell receptor beta chains follows, all from one sample in a study of OX40 agonist ivuxolimab in advanced cancers. The protocol was immunoSEQ multiplex PCR, while the TCRdb copy is restricted to in-frame clones and leaves out a portion. The sample holds tens of thousands of clones, 75% to 95% seen once. The input for sequencing was CD4+ or CD8+ T cells sorted from blood, taken in a trial of the OX40 agonist ivuxolimab. These receptors were obtained from an adult with an advanced solid tumor such as melanoma, head and neck, liver or kidney cancer. The CDR3 runs from the conserved cysteine through the conserved F or W. Fields, in order: D gene, V gene, J gene, clone size, CDR3 protein, CDR3 DNA. The D gene is left open where the match is weak. Only some rows state a clone size, as once, few, many or a class for expanded clones.

NA	TRBV30	TRBJ2-3	NA	CAWSVLRAPTNSDTQYF	TGTGCCTGGAGTGTATTAAGGGCACCTACTAACAGTGATACGCAGTATTTT
NA	TRBV19	TRBJ2-5	NA	CASTVRRGNSETQYF	TGTGCCAGTACAGTCAGACGGGGGAACTCGGAGACCCAGTACTTC
TRBD1	TRBV18	TRBJ1-1	NA	CASSPLDREVNGAFF	TGTGCCAGCTCACCCCTCGACAGGGAGGTGAACGGGGCTTTCTTT
TRBD1	TRBV10-3	TRBJ1-5	NA	CAIRNDRAHNQPQHF	TGTGCCATCAGAAATGACAGGGCCCACAATCAGCCCCAGCATTTT
NA	TRBV9	TRBJ2-4	once	CASSVAAATKNIQYF	TGTGCCAGCAGCGTAGCCGCCGCCACCAAAAACATTCAGTACTTC
TRBD2	TRBV11-2	TRBJ2-6	NA	CASSKAGSSGANVLTF	TGTGCCAGCAGCAAAGCGGGATCCTCTGGGGCCAACGTCCTGACTTTC
NA	TRBV19	TRBJ2-3	NA	CASSIGSGRPSQYF	TGTGCCAGTAGTATAGGTAGCGGCCGACCTTCGCAGTATTTT
NA	TRBV19	TRBJ2-1	NA	CASSIPARNEQFF	TGTGCCAGTAGTATCCCAGCGCGCAATGAGCAGTTCTTC
NA	TRBV6-1	TRBJ1-3	once	CASSAQQRFSGNTIYF	TGTGCCAGCAGTGCACAACAGCGATTCTCTGGAAACACCATATATTTT
NA	TRBV6-1	TRBJ1-1	NA	CAGKTEINMNTEAFF	TGTGCCGGGAAGACAGAGATTAACATGAACACTGAAGCTTTCTTT
TRBD2	TRBV7-2	TRBJ2-3	NA	CASSSGLAADTQYF	TGTGCCAGCAGCTCTGGACTAGCCGCAGATACGCAGTATTTT
TRBD2	TRBV28	TRBJ2-7	NA	CASTGTSGRARFSYEQYF	TGTGCCAGCACCGGGACTAGCGGGAGGGCCAGATTCTCCTACGAGCAGTACTTC
NA	TRBV28	TRBJ2-1	NA	CASSPYSGPYYNEQFF	TGTGCCAGCAGTCCGTACTCAGGCCCCTACTACAATGAGCAGTTCTTC
NA	TRBV28	TRBJ2-7	NA	CASSLYLPGGLDEQYF	TGTGCCAGCAGTTTATACCTCCCGGGGGGCTTAGACGAGCAGTACTTC
TRBD1	TRBV19	TRBJ2-3	NA	CASSTDRGDTQYF	TGTGCCAGTAGCACTGACAGGGGTGATACGCAGTATTTT
NA	TRBV12-5	TRBJ2-3	NA	CASGEQVLGSTDTQYF	TGTGCTAGTGGGGAACAGGTATTAGGTTCAACAGATACGCAGTATTTT
TRBD2	TRBV11-2	TRBJ2-1	NA	CASSLDGTSGSDEQFF	TGTGCCAGCAGCTTAGACGGGACTAGCGGGAGCGATGAGCAGTTCTTC
NA	TRBV27	TRBJ1-5	NA	CASRTVSNQPQHF	TGTGCCAGCCGAACGGTTAGCAATCAGCCCCAGCATTTT
NA	TRBV28	TRBJ1-1	NA	CASWGDTEAFF	TGTGCCAGCTGGGGGGATACTGAAGCTTTCTTT
TRBD2	TRBV5-6	TRBJ2-1	NA	CASSITSGSYNEQFF	TGTGCCAGCAGCATCACTAGCGGGAGCTACAATGAGCAGTTCTTC
NA	TRBV6-5	TRBJ2-5	NA	CASSRTQETQYF	TGTGCCAGCAGTCGGACCCAAGAGACCCAGTACTTC
NA	TRBV13	TRBJ2-7	NA	CASSLRQSYEQYF	TGTGCCAGCAGCTTAAGGCAGTCCTACGAGCAGTACTTC
TRBD2	TRBV7-9	TRBJ2-7	once	CASSPGGRTYEQYF	TGTGCCAGCAGCCCGGGGGGTCGGACCTACGAGCAGTACTTC
NA	TRBV6-5	TRBJ1-2	few	CASTQGQKYGYTF	TGTGCCAGCACCCAAGGACAGAAATATGGCTACACCTTC
TRBD2	TRBV9	TRBJ2-3	NA	CASSEREGSTDTQYF	TGTGCCAGCAGCGAGCGGGAGGGTAGCACAGATACGCAGTATTTT
TRBD1	TRBV19	TRBJ2-2	NA	CAARNGRGTGGTGELFF	TGTGCCGCTCGCAACGGAAGGGGGACAGGGGGCACCGGGGAGCTGTTTTTT
TRBD2	TRBV18	TRBJ2-1	NA	CASSPSSGNSYNEQFF	TGTGCCAGCTCACCATCGAGCGGGAACTCCTACAATGAGCAGTTCTTC
TRBD1	TRBV28	TRBJ1-5	NA	CASSFAGGSQPQHF	TGTGCCAGCAGTTTCGCAGGGGGCAGTCAGCCCCAGCATTTT
NA	TRBV7-9	TRBJ2-5	NA	CASSLGEYQETQYF	TGTGCCAGCAGCTTGGGGGAGTATCAAGAGACCCAGTACTTC
NA	TRBV5-1	TRBJ2-5	once	CASSPLAGSQETQYF	TGCGCCAGCAGCCCCTTAGCAGGGAGCCAAGAGACCCAGTACTTC
NA	TRBV7-8	TRBJ1-2	NA	CASSLIGAHYGYTF	TGTGCCAGCAGCTTAATCGGGGCTCACTATGGCTACACCTTC
TRBD2	TRBV28	TRBJ2-1	NA	CASSSSASGSSGEQFF	TGTGCCAGCAGCTCTTCGGCTAGCGGGAGTTCGGGTGAGCAGTTCTTC
NA	TRBV28	TRBJ2-7	NA	CASSFQIAGQYF	TGTGCCAGCAGTTTCCAAATAGCTGGGCAGTACTTC
NA	TRBV6-1	TRBJ2-7	NA	CASSETSGSEQYF	TGTGCCAGCAGTGAAACGTCGGGGAGTGAGCAGTACTTC
NA	TRBV10-1	TRBJ2-3	once	CASSESGGGYTQYF	TGCGCCAGCAGTGAGTCGGGGGGAGGATATACGCAGTATTTT
TRBD2	TRBV2	TRBJ2-4	once	CASSVHASGSYIQYF	TGTGCCAGCAGTGTTCATGCAAGCGGGAGTTACATTCAGTACTTC
TRBD1	TRBV28	TRBJ1-2	NA	CASRPTGPMRYTF	TGTGCCAGCAGACCGACAGGGCCTATGCGCTACACCTTC
TRBD2	TRBV9	TRBJ2-1	NA	CASSPRLAPFDNEQFF	TGTGCCAGCAGCCCCCGACTAGCCCCTTTCGACAATGAGCAGTTCTTC
NA	TRBV6-5	TRBJ1-1	NA	CASSYSRQGYTEAFF	TGTGCCAGCAGTTACTCTCGTCAGGGCTACACTGAAGCTTTCTTT
NA	TRBV7-6	TRBJ1-1	NA	CASSLVESAEAFF	TGTGCCAGCAGCTTAGTGGAGTCGGCTGAAGCTTTCTTT
TRBD1	TRBV29-1	TRBJ2-1	NA	CSVEGQGADEQFF	TGCAGCGTAGAGGGACAGGGGGCCGATGAGCAGTTCTTC
NA	TRBV7-9	TRBJ1-2	NA	CASRRDSDYGYTF	TGTGCCAGCAGAAGAGACAGCGACTATGGCTACACCTTC
NA	TRBV5-1	TRBJ2-5	NA	CASSFGQRETQYF	TGCGCCAGCAGCTTCGGACAGAGGGAGACCCAGTACTTC
NA	TRBV4-2	TRBJ1-3	NA	CASSPARGAGLSGNTIYF	TGTGCCAGCAGCCCCGCCCGGGGGGCAGGTCTCTCTGGAAACACCATATATTTT
NA	TRBV2	TRBJ1-5	few	CASSAGLGDQPQHF	TGTGCCAGCAGTGCAGGACTGGGAGATCAGCCCCAGCATTTT